Listed here are 23 T cell receptor beta chains from one sample, sequenced in a study of identical twins (dated by TCRdb to 2016 to 2017). The library was made by 5' RACE. Sequencing instrument: Illumina HiSeq 2000. TCRdb passed the public sequencing reads through fastp at Q25 and MiXCR, retaining productive beta sequences. Identical CDR3 proteins give one entry, which carries the most common genes and DNA. The sample includes some 1,600,000 distinct CDR3 sequences, with 25% to 35% observed a single time. Of the sample, approximately 0.25% is held by the ten largest clones. The specimen was cord blood. These receptors were taken from a newborn girl in good health.

The chain has TRBV20-1 and TRBJ2-7; 7 nucleotides line up with TRBD2. This CDR3 has 17 amino acids. CDR1 is DFQATT and CDR2 is SNEGSKA in the germline V gene (reference sequence). V was pared by 0 bases and J by 2 bases, with 13 bases of the junction left unmatched. The CDR3 sequence: CSARDLLRTSSPYEQYF. CDR3 nucleotides: TGCAGTGCTAGAGATCTCCTAAGGACTAGTAGTCCCTACGAGCAGTACTTC.

The V gene is TRBV12-3 or TRBV12-4, the J gene TRBJ2-1, with D maybe TRBD1 (6 bases). V lost 3 bases to trimming and J lost 3 bases, with 15 bases between them. CDR3 length equals 16 residues. CDR3 region: CASSFVWGHVYNEQFF. Written as DNA, the CDR3 is TGTGCCAGCAGTTTTGTTTGGGGACACGTCTACAATGAGCAGTTCTTC.

A single count supports this clonotype. The V call is TRBV3-1, the J call TRBJ2-5; TRBD2 aligns across 9 bases. The CDR3 sequence is 16 residues long. With V trimmed by 3 bases and J by 11 bases, 16 bases remained unmatched. Germline V gives CDR1 LGHDT, CDR2 YNNKEL (reference sequence). The CDR3 sequence is CASSQEVLAGYNEQYF. Written as DNA, the CDR3 is TGTGCCAGCAGCCAGGAAGTACTAGCGGGCTACAATGAGCAGTACTTC.

This chain joins TRBV20-1 and TRBJ2-6, with D perhaps TRBD1 or TRBD2 (5 bases each). Looked up from germline, CDR1 is DFQATT and CDR2 is SNEGSKA (reference sequence). This CDR3 has 15 amino acids. Trimming took off 3 bases at V and 0 bases at J, with 9 bases between the two ends. In DNA, the CDR3 is TGCAGTGCTAGCGGGACCCCCTCTGGGGCCAACGTCCTGACTTTC. This translates into CSASGTPSGANVLTF.

The chain has TRBV6-5 and TRBJ1-1; 7 nucleotides agree with TRBD1. V lost 6 bases, J lost 1 base, and 11 bases stayed unmatched. The germline V gene encodes CDR1 MNHEY and CDR2 SVGAGI. The CDR3 has 16 residues. The DNA of the CDR3 is TGTGCCAGCAGACTCGATCCGGGACAGCCGAACACTGAAGCTTTCTTT. Residues: CASRLDPGQPNTEAFF.

V usage is TRBV5-5 and J usage is TRBJ1-2, with 7 bases identical to TRBD1. The V segment lost 4 bases and the J segment 4 bases; nucleotides outside the gene matches: 7. From germline, CDR1 is SGHKS and CDR2 YYEKEE (reference sequence). The CDR3 length is 14 residues. The CDR3 nucleotides are TGTGCCAGCAGCGCCGGGACAGCCGCCTATGGCTACACCTTC. Translated: CASSAGTAAYGYTF.

This clonotype appeared a few times. This chain connects TRBV10-3 to TRBJ1-2, with 8 bases aligning to TRBD1. Germline CDR1 ENHRY, CDR2 SYGVKD. The CDR3 contains 14 residues. The V gene end was trimmed by 6 bases and the J gene end by 0 bases; junction bases not matched to a gene: 3. The CDR3 here is CAIRTGDSNYGYTF. CDR3 nucleotide sequence: TGTGCCATCAGGACAGGGGACTCTAACTATGGCTACACCTTC.

This chain joins TRBV6-2 or TRBV6-3 and TRBJ2-1, with 13 bases lining up with TRBD2. The V segment lost 6 bases and the J segment 3 bases; nucleotides outside the gene matches: 11. CDR3 length equals 18 residues. Per the germline V gene, CDR1 is MNHEY and CDR2 is SVGEGT. The CDR3: CASRRGLGLAGNYNEQFF. The CDR3 DNA reads TGTGCCAGCAGGCGAGGGCTGGGACTAGCGGGGAACTACAATGAGCAGTTCTTC.

This chain joins TRBV7-2 and TRBJ2-3, with D possibly TRBD2 on 6 matching bases. With 3 bases removed from V and 0 bases from J, the gap between germline ends came to 13 bases. The CDR3 consists of 16 residues. CDR1 is SGHTA and CDR2 is FQGNSA in the germline V gene. DNA of the CDR3: TGTGCCAGCAGCTTCGTCACTAGCCTTAGCACAGATACGCAGTATTTT. This codes for CASSFVTSLSTDTQYF. The full variable domain, completed using reference TRBV7-2 and TRBJ2-3, is GAGVSQSPSNKVTEKGKDVELRCDPISGHTALYWYRQSLGQGLEFLIYFQGNSAPDKSGLPSDRFSAERTGGSVSTLTIQRTQQEDSAVYLCASSFVTSLSTDTQYFGPGTRLTVL.

The rearrangement uses TRBV20-1 and TRBJ2-1, with 9 positions matching TRBD2. Germline lookup yields CDR1 DFQATT and CDR2 SNEGSKA (reference sequence). J was trimmed by 7 bases and V by 2 bases; bases with no gene match: 18. The CDR3 loop spans 18 amino acids. The CDR3 loop is CSARRSAGGGRARNEQFF. The CDR3, as DNA: TGCAGTGCTAGAAGGTCCGCGGGGGGCGGGAGGGCCCGGAATGAGCAGTTCTTC.

This sequence joins TRBV14 and TRBJ2-3, with 7 bases identical to TRBD2. CDR3 length equals 15 residues. Per germline, CDR1 SGHDN and CDR2 FVKESK. With V trimmed by 4 bases and J by 2 bases, 6 bases remained unmatched. The CDR3 sequence is CASSLRRENTDTQYF. The CDR3 DNA sequence: TGTGCCAGCAGCCTAAGGCGGGAGAACACAGATACGCAGTATTTT.

This clonotype was detected a few times. The rearrangement links TRBV3-1 to TRBJ1-2; 8 nucleotides match TRBD1. Germline V gene data show CDR1 as LGHDT and CDR2 as YNNKEL (reference sequence). The CDR3 is made up of 15 amino acids. V was clipped by 0 bases and J by 4 bases; unmatched bases: 4. This chain's CDR3 is CASSQDGGTGYGYTF. As DNA, the CDR3 is TGTGCCAGCAGCCAAGATGGAGGGACAGGCTATGGCTACACCTTC.

This clonotype was recorded at least ten times. The chain recombines TRBV19 with TRBJ2-1, with 10 nucleotides matching TRBD2. The CDR3 has 14 residues. Trimming took 6 bases from V and 7 from J; bases not matched to a gene: 6. CDR1 and CDR2 from the germline V gene are LNHDA and SQIVND (reference sequence). As DNA, the CDR3 is TGTGCCAGTAGGGGGCTAGCGGGAGTTAATGAGCAGTTCTTC. This sequence encodes CASRGLAGVNEQFF.

The J gene is TRBJ1-1, the V gene TRBV2, with D perhaps TRBD1 (5 bases). This CDR3 spans 16 amino acids. CDR1 is SNHLY and CDR2 is FYNNEI in the germline V gene. V was shortened by 0 bases and J by 0 bases, with 11 bases between the two germline ends. The DNA of the CDR3 is TGTGCCAGCAGTGAAGCGCTTGGGGGGTTGAACACTGAAGCTTTCTTT. Encoded protein: CASSEALGGLNTEAFF.

This clonotype has just a few counts. The gene calls are TRBV27 and TRBJ2-1; 9 bases fit TRBD2. V gave up 2 bases and J gave up 7 bases; unmatched junction bases: 6. Germline V lookup: CDR1 MNHEY, CDR2 SMNVEV (reference sequence). There are 15 residues in the CDR3. CDR3 region: CASSLISGSWNEQFF. The DNA of the CDR3 is TGTGCCAGCAGTTTAATTAGCGGGAGTTGGAATGAGCAGTTCTTC.

There are a few counts of this clonotype. The chain's CDR3 is CASSSIRDRNIQYF. In DNA, the CDR3 is TGTGCCAGCAGTTCTATCCGGGACAGGAACATTCAGTACTTC. This rearrangement joins TRBV3-1 to TRBJ2-4; TRBD1 matches at 8 bases. V shed 6 bases, J shed 7 bases, and the junction held 8 bases outside the gene matches. Germline V gene lookup returns CDR1 LGHDT and CDR2 YNNKEL (reference sequence). This CDR3 contains 14 residues.

V and J are TRBV21-1 and TRBJ1-3; the listed D gene, TRBD1, was not tested against the DNA. TRBV21-1 is recorded as a pseudogene. The CDR3 has 19 residues. CDR3: CASSKGVRGLTFSGNTIYF. As DNA, the CDR3 is TGTGCCAGCAGCAAAGGAGTAAGGGGGCTAACCTTTTCTGGAAACACCATATATTTT.

This clonotype has only a few counts. The V and J genes are TRBV4-2 and TRBJ2-7; no firm D call. The CDR3 runs to 14 residues. V was cut by 4 bases and J by 3 bases, with 13 bases left in between. Per germline, CDR1 LGHNA and CDR2 YNFKEQ. The CDR3 here is CASSRGGTDYEQYF. Written as DNA, the CDR3 is TGTGCCAGCAGCCGTGGTGGAACGGACTACGAGCAGTACTTC.

The genes are TRBV20-1 and TRBJ2-1; D gene uncertain. V shed 4 bases and J shed 6 bases, with 13 bases lying between them. This CDR3 has 13 amino acids. The germline CDR1 and CDR2 sequences are DFQATT and SNEGSKA (reference sequence). The CDR3 DNA sequence: TGCAGTGCTAAGTTGGTTAGTCCCAATGAGCAGTTCTTC. Amino acids: CSAKLVSPNEQFF.

The chain couples TRBV20-1 to TRBJ2-5; possibly TRBD1 for D (6 bases). The DNA end favors TRBJ2-7, so the J call may be wrong. CDR3 length equals 14 residues. CDR1 DFQATT and CDR2 SNEGSKA come from the germline V gene (reference sequence). CDR3: CSADQPGHAHEQYF. CDR3 nucleotides: TGCAGTGCTGACCAACCGGGACACGCGCACGAGCAGTACTTC.

This clonotype was detected ten times or more. The chain employs TRBV20-1 and TRBJ2-3; TRBD2 matches at 8 bases. This CDR3 region has 14 residues. V gave up 5 bases and J gave up 2 bases; unmatched junction bases: 6. CDR1 is DFQATT and CDR2 is SNEGSKA in the germline V gene (reference sequence). The CDR3 region is CSAPTSGLTDTQYF. The DNA of the CDR3 is TGCAGTGCTCCTACTAGCGGTCTCACAGATACGCAGTATTTT.

This clonotype was detected only a few times. The chain has TRBV12-3 or TRBV12-4 and TRBJ1-5; 10 bases fit TRBD1. V lost 5 bases, J lost 5 bases, and 9 bases stayed unmatched. CDR3 length: 16 residues. The CDR3 DNA sequence: TGTGCCAGCAGTGCGGGACAGGGGAAGTTGGATCAGCCCCAGCATTTT. As protein: CASSAGQGKLDQPQHF.

CDR3 nucleotides: TGCGCCAGCAGCCGGGGACTAGCGGGGGGGATCGTCACAGATACGCAGTATTTT. Amino acid sequence: CASSRGLAGGIVTDTQYF. The chain joins TRBV4-1 to TRBJ2-3, with 16 positions matching TRBD2. V lost 4 bases, J lost 2 bases, and 6 bases stayed unmatched. Germline V gene sequence: CDR1 MGHRA, CDR2 YSYEKL. CDR3 length: 18 amino acids.